One and the same sample provided the 31 T cell receptor beta chains below, sequenced in a study of CD8+ T cells in alopecia areata. RNA, once extracted, was reverse transcribed into cDNA for use as the sequencing template. Profiling relied on immunoSEQ multiplex PCR, and the TCRdb table lists in-frame clones only, not all of them. Of 90,000 to 120,000 clones listed, 80% to 85% are singletons. Treatment in this sample: oral pan-JAK inhibitor, 5-10 mg twice daily. The specimen was CD8+ T cells sorted from blood, collected at week 24, from a patient treated with tofacitinib. The receptors stem from a human donor with alopecia areata.

The chain recombines TRBV19 with TRBJ2-4; TRBD2 might be the D (5 bases). Trimming took off 5 bases at V and 8 bases at J, with 13 bases between the two ends. The length of the CDR3 is 13 residues. Germline assignment: CDR1 LNHDA and CDR2 SQIVND (reference sequence). The CDR3: CASSLLESDIQYF. In nucleotides, the CDR3 is TGTGCCAGTAGTCTACTAGAATCAGACATTCAGTACTTC.

This chain links TRBV7-9 with TRBJ2-3; TRBD2 aligns across 8 bases. Germline CDR1 SEHNR, CDR2 FQNEAQ (reference sequence). This CDR3 is built from 19 residues. V trimming: 3 bases; J trimming: 1 base; junction bases outside the gene matches: 15. This chain's CDR3 is CASSLIVGSGALGTDTQYF. The CDR3 DNA is TGTGCCAGCAGCTTGATAGTGGGTAGCGGGGCCCTCGGCACAGATACGCAGTATTTT.

Here the CDR3 reads CATSRDRELSSYNEQFF. DNA for the CDR3: TGTGCCACCAGCAGAGATCGGGAGTTGAGCTCCTACAATGAGCAGTTCTTC. The V call is TRBV15, the J call TRBJ2-1; tentatively, D is TRBD2 (6 bases). V was pared by 0 bases and J by 0 bases, with 12 bases between. The CDR3 is made up of 17 amino acids. Germline V CDR1 and CDR2: LNHNV, YYDKDF (reference sequence). Looking up the rest from reference TRBV15 and TRBJ2-1 gives the full variable domain: DAMVIQNPRYQVTQFGKPVTLSCSQTLNHNVMYWYQQKSSQAPKLLFHYYDKDFNNEADTPDNFQSRRPNTSFCFLDIRSPGLGDTAMYLCATSRDRELSSYNEQFFGPGTRLTVL.

This chain joins TRBV4-1 and TRBJ1-1, with a possible D match to TRBD1 (5 bases). This CDR3 region has 17 residues. Germline V CDR1 and CDR2: MGHRA, YSYEKL. The V end was cut by 1 base, the J end by 1 base, with 16 bases between. CDR3 in DNA: TGCGCCAGCAGCCAAGTGAGGGAGGGGCCGGGGAACACTGAAGCTTTCTTT. Residues: CASSQVREGPGNTEAFF.

This chain connects TRBV9 to TRBJ2-2; maybe TRBD2 (5 bases). There are 18 residues in the CDR3. Trimming pared 0 bases from V and 5 bases from J, leaving 20 bases between. The germline V gene encodes CDR1 SGDLS and CDR2 YYNGEE. The CDR3 region has the DNA TGTGCCAGCAGCGTAGGGTTTGGAGCGGAAGAAGTAACCGGGGAGCTGTTTTTT. Translating gives CASSVGFGAEEVTGELFF.

This clone was counted once. The genes are TRBV27 and TRBJ2-2; the D call may be TRBD1 or TRBD2 (6 bases each). The CDR3 has 19 residues. Germline V gene data show CDR1 as MNHEY and CDR2 as SMNVEV (reference sequence). Trimming stripped 6 bases from V and 0 bases from J, with 23 bases between. The CDR3 reads CASSLRGAGRLSNTGELFF. CDR3 nucleotides: TGTGCCAGCAGCTTGAGGGGGGCGGGTCGTTTGTCGAACACCGGGGAGCTGTTTTTT.

The chain is built from TRBV4-2 and TRBJ2-1; D unclear. CDR1 and CDR2 from the germline V gene are LGHNA and YNFKEQ. V lost 1 base and J 0 bases, leaving 7 bases between the germline ends. This CDR3 has 15 amino acids. The CDR3 DNA is TGTGCCAGCAGCCAAGTCTTTAGCTCCTACAATGAGCAGTTCTTC. The encoded protein is CASSQVFSSYNEQFF.

The V call is TRBV5-4, the J call TRBJ1-1, with no clear D. Trimming pared 4 bases from V and 12 bases from J, leaving 22 bases between. The germline CDR1 and CDR2 sequences are SGHNT and YYREEE (reference sequence). The CDR3 is 14 residues long. CDR3 sequence reads: CASSPGFAESAPFF. CDR3 in DNA: TGTGCCAGCAGCCCCGGTTTTGCCGAATCCGCGCCTTTCTTT. Drawing the rest from reference TRBV5-4 and TRBJ1-1, the complete variable domain is ETGVTQSPTHLIKTRGQQVTLRCSSQSGHNTVSWYQQALGQGPQFIFQYYREEENGRGNFPPRFSGLQFPNYSSELNVNALELDDSALYLCASSPGFAESAPFFGQGTRLTVV.

The J gene is TRBJ2-6, the V gene TRBV6-5; D is uncertain. CDR3 length: 16 residues. CDR1 MNHEY and CDR2 SVGAGI come from the germline V gene. The germline V and J ends were trimmed by 1 base and 4 bases, with 11 bases remaining between them. CDR3 in amino acids: CASSYFSVAGANVLTF. CDR3 bases: TGTGCCAGCAGTTACTTTTCGGTCGCCGGGGCCAACGTCCTGACTTTC.

The chain uses TRBV7-3 and TRBJ2-3; tentatively, D is TRBD1 (5 bases). The CDR3 length is 15 residues. V lost 3 bases and J 2 bases, leaving 12 bases between the germline ends. CDR1 SGHTA and CDR2 FQGTGA come from the germline V gene. The CDR3 DNA follows: TGTGCCAGCAGCTTTAGGGGAATCCACACAGATACGCAGTATTTT. Translating it yields CASSFRGIHTDTQYF.

CDR3 nucleotide sequence: TGCGCCAGCAGCTTGGACCGGCGGGACGAGCAGTACTTC. Its translation is CASSLDRRDEQYF. The V and J genes are TRBV5-1 and TRBJ2-7; D might be TRBD2 (5 bases). The CDR3 loop spans 13 amino acids. The germline CDR1 and CDR2 sequences are SGHRS and YFSETQ. V gave up 0 bases and J gave up 5 bases, with 9 bases separating them.

The chain recombines TRBV4-3 with TRBJ2-5; D is unresolved. The DNA end is a closer match to TRBJ2-7, so the J assignment may be wrong. Germline CDR1 and CDR2: LGHNA and YSLEER. CDR3 length equals 15 residues. CDR3 region: CASSQVGSESYEQYF. Here the CDR3 DNA reads TGCGCCAGCAGCCAAGTAGGCAGCGAGTCCTACGAGCAGTACTTC.

The CDR3 DNA sequence: TGTGCCAGCAGCTGGGGCACCGGGGAGCTGTTTTTT. The encoded protein is CASSWGTGELFF. This chain links TRBV11-3 with TRBJ2-2; no clear D. The length of the CDR3 is 12 residues. Trimming shortened V by 4 bases and J by 4 bases, and 4 bases separated the two germline ends. CDR1 and CDR2 (germline): SGHNT, YENEEA.

The chain employs TRBV7-9 and TRBJ1-1; no firm D call. V shed 5 bases and J shed 4 bases, with 8 bases lying between them. This CDR3 comprises 12 residues. Germline V gene data show CDR1 as SEHNR and CDR2 as FQNEAQ (reference sequence). CDR3 DNA sequence: TGTGCCAGCAGCGCCGCCCGCACTGAAGCTTTCTTT. Protein: CASSAARTEAFF.

The V gene is TRBV2, the J gene TRBJ2-7; 9 bases fit TRBD1. The CDR3 loop spans 14 amino acids. After removal of 4 bases from V and 4 bases from J, the junction contained 5 bases not matched to a gene. The germline V gene encodes CDR1 SNHLY and CDR2 FYNNEI. The DNA for the CDR3 is TGTGCCAGCAGTGCTGGGACAGGGAGTTACGAGCAGTACTTC. It specifies CASSAGTGSYEQYF. Complete variable domain (other parts from reference TRBV2 and TRBJ2-7): EPEVTQTPSHQVTQMGQEVILRCVPISNHLYFYWYRQILGQKVEFLVSFYNNEISEKSEIFDDQFSVERPDGSNFTLKIRSTKLEDSAMYFCASSAGTGSYEQYFGPGTRLTVT.

The chain couples TRBV11-1 to TRBJ2-1; 7 bases are a match to TRBD1. This CDR3 has 16 amino acids. Germline V CDR1 and CDR2: SGHAT, FQDESV (reference sequence). Trimming took 5 bases from V and 6 from J; bases not matched to a gene: 13. The CDR3 protein is CASSRRTGERGNEQFF. CDR3 sequence (DNA): TGTGCCAGCAGCCGGCGGACAGGAGAACGGGGCAATGAGCAGTTCTTC.

J is TRBJ2-7 and V is TRBV4-3, with 10 nucleotides matching TRBD1. V was clipped by 4 bases and J by 5 bases; unmatched bases: 2. The CDR3 is 13 amino acids. Per the germline V gene, CDR1 is LGHNA and CDR2 is YSLEER. CDR3 DNA sequence: TGCGCCAGCAGCCCGGGACAGGGGAACGAGCAGTACTTC. It is translated as CASSPGQGNEQYF.

This chain connects TRBV4-1 to TRBJ1-1, with D hard to call. CDR3 length equals 14 residues. Trimming took off 2 bases at V and 8 bases at J, with 15 bases between the two ends. Germline lookup yields CDR1 MGHRA and CDR2 YSYEKL. The CDR3 coding sequence is TGCGCCAGCAGCCAAAAGGATAGTACAGAAGAAGCTTTCTTT. It yields the protein CASSQKDSTEEAFF.

This clone was seen a few times. The rearrangement links TRBV6-5 to TRBJ2-1; TRBD2 might be the D (5 bases). Germline assignment: CDR1 MNHEY and CDR2 SVGAGI. The CDR3 loop spans 13 amino acids. V was trimmed by 6 bases and J by 3 bases, leaving 9 bases between them. The CDR3 DNA reads TGTGCCAGCAGCCCCCGGGACTACAATGAGCAGTTCTTC. Encoded protein: CASSPRDYNEQFF.

Only one count was recorded for this clone. V is TRBV29-1 and J is TRBJ2-6; no definite D call. V lost 5 bases and J 1 base, leaving 6 bases between the germline ends. The CDR3 is 13 residues long. Germline V gene data show CDR1 as SQVTM and CDR2 as ANQGSEA. In nucleotides, the CDR3 is TGCAGCGTTTCTGTATCTGGGGCCAACGTCCTGACTTTC. Its translation is CSVSVSGANVLTF.

This sequence joins TRBV15 and TRBJ2-5, with D tentatively TRBD1 (6 bases). Germline lookup yields CDR1 LNHNV and CDR2 YYDKDF (reference sequence). Trimming took off 5 bases at V and 1 base at J, with 11 bases between the two ends. This CDR3 has 14 amino acids. This CDR3 is CATSPDSPQETQYF. CDR3 sequence (DNA): TGTGCCACCAGCCCGGACAGCCCCCAAGAGACCCAGTACTTC.

The chain recombines TRBV7-8 with TRBJ1-1, with a possible D match to TRBD1 (5 bases). The CDR3 runs 15 residues. Trimming stripped 2 bases from V and 9 bases from J, with 19 bases between. Looked up from germline, CDR1 is SGHVS and CDR2 is FQNEAQ. The CDR3 DNA is TGTGCCAGCAGCTTACCCCAGGGCGCCTCCGGTAAAGCTTTCTTT. Translating it yields CASSLPQGASGKAFF.

This rearrangement joins TRBV11-2 to TRBJ2-7; D may be TRBD1 or TRBD2 (6 bases each). Trimming stripped 5 bases from V and 2 bases from J, with 19 bases between. In germline, CDR1 is SGHAT, CDR2 FQNNGV. The CDR3 is 16 residues long. The CDR3, as DNA: TGTGCCAGCAGCCACTCTCGGGGGCTAGCCCCCTACGAGCAGTACTTC. This gives the protein CASSHSRGLAPYEQYF.

For the CDR3, the DNA is TGTGCCAGCAGCCGACCCAATTACAATGAGCAGTTCTTC. Protein product: CASSRPNYNEQFF. J is TRBJ2-1 and V is TRBV7-9; D gene ambiguous. Germline V CDR1 and CDR2: SEHNR, FQNEAQ (reference sequence). The CDR3 is made up of 13 amino acids. V gave up 5 bases and J gave up 4 bases, with 9 bases separating them.

CDR3 sequence: CSVQLDRVGEQYF. The DNA for the CDR3 is TGCAGCGTTCAATTGGACAGGGTGGGCGAGCAGTACTTC. This rearrangement joins TRBV29-1 to TRBJ2-7; 8 bases are shared with TRBD1. The CDR3 loop spans 13 amino acids. Germline lookup yields CDR1 SQVTM and CDR2 ANQGSEA. V shed 5 bases and J 6 bases; nucleotides not matched to a gene: 9.

The CDR3 DNA is TGTGCCAGCAGCCCCCGGGGCAGCTCGAACACTGAAGCTTTCTTT. This gives the protein CASSPRGSSNTEAFF. The genes are TRBV11-2 and TRBJ1-1; TRBD1 is a possible D gene (5 bases). This CDR3 contains 15 residues. Germline CDR1 is SGHAT and CDR2 is FQNNGV. Trimming shortened V by 5 bases and J by 1 base, and 14 bases separated the two germline ends.

The J gene is TRBJ2-7, the V gene TRBV6-5, with a weak D call TRBD1 (5 bases). This CDR3 contains 14 residues. Germline V gene data show CDR1 as MNHEY and CDR2 as SVGAGI. V shed 6 bases and J shed 2 bases, with 14 bases lying between them. Written as DNA, the CDR3 is TGTGCCAGCAGGCCGACAGCTCCAACCTACGAGCAGTACTTC. As protein: CASRPTAPTYEQYF.

This sequence joins TRBV5-6 and TRBJ2-2, with 7 bases identical to TRBD1. The CDR3 extends over 18 amino acids. CDR1 SGHDT and CDR2 YYEEEE come from the germline V gene. The V gene end was trimmed by 3 bases and the J gene end by 4 bases; junction bases not matched to a gene: 15. CDR3 in amino acids: CASSSTLPGQLRTGELFF. CDR3 in DNA: TGTGCCAGCAGCTCAACTTTACCGGGACAGCTACGCACCGGGGAGCTGTTTTTT.

The V and J genes are TRBV11-2 and TRBJ2-7, with a tentative D call TRBD2 (6 bases). Germline loops: CDR1 SGHAT, CDR2 FQNNGV. Deletions cut 3 bases from V and 1 base from J, with 10 bases between. The CDR3 consists of 14 residues. The CDR3 DNA is TGTGCCAGCAGCTTTCCAGGGACTTCCTACGAGCAGTACTTC. This codes for CASSFPGTSYEQYF.

The genes are TRBV7-8 and TRBJ1-1, with D unresolved. The CDR3 has 13 residues. V dropped 8 bases and J dropped 8 bases, with 18 bases sitting between them. Germline CDR1 is SGHVS and CDR2 is FQNEAQ. CDR3 DNA: TGTGCCAGCCTCAAATCCACGGGTCCCGAAGCTTTCTTT. Encoded protein: CASLKSTGPEAFF.

The chain has TRBV4-2 and TRBJ1-6; D remains unclear. Germline V gene sequence: CDR1 LGHNA, CDR2 YNFKEQ. The CDR3 is made up of 19 amino acids. V gave up 3 bases and J gave up 0 bases, with 18 bases separating them. The DNA of the CDR3 is TGTGCCAGCAGCCAGTCACCCGAGGAGCAGAGCTCCTATAATTCACCCCTCCACTTT. Amino acid sequence: CASSQSPEEQSSYNSPLHF.